Presented here are 3 T cell receptor beta chains from one specimen sequenced in a study of post-analysis software for immune sequencing data. For these TCRs, the target antigens are not known. TCR beta cDNA libraries had unique molecular identifiers. TCRdb fed the PCR reads into MiXCR, producing one record per CDR3 protein. The data contain 750,000 to 950,000 distinct CDR3 sequences, 40% to 55% of them singletons. Study-wide points: Controls showed lower frequencies than patients for a handful of TRBV segments, and TRBV5-6, TRBV5-1 and TRBV20-1 were among these.

Sequenced: blood. These receptors were taken from a girl aged 10 to 17 with multiple sclerosis.

This sequence joins TRBV20-1 and TRBJ1-1; the D gene is possibly TRBD1 (6 bases). Germline CDR1 is DFQATT and CDR2 is SNEGSKA (reference sequence). V lost 5 bases, J lost 3 bases, and 16 bases lay in between. The length of the CDR3 is 14 residues. The CDR3 DNA reads as TGCAGTGCTCCACCGCGGGGGCCCCACACTGAAGCTTTCTTT. Translation gives CSAPPRGPHTEAFF.

In DNA form, the CDR3 reads TGCAGCGCTACTTGGGGTGAAGCTTTCTTT. It encodes CSATWGEAFF. The J gene is TRBJ1-1, the V gene TRBV29-1; D ambiguous. Trimming took off 7 bases at V and 7 bases at J, with 10 bases between the two ends. Germline values: CDR1 SQVTM, CDR2 ANQGSEA. The CDR3 is made up of 10 amino acids. The entire variable domain, with the rest obtained from reference TRBV29-1 and TRBJ1-1, is as follows: SAVISQKPSRDICQRGTSLTIQCQVDSQVTMMFWYRQQPGQSLTLIATANQGSEATYESGFVIDKFPISRPNLTFSTLTVSNMSPEDSSIYLCSATWGEAFFGQGTRLTVV.

This clonotype has more than one count but fewer than ten. The V call is TRBV4-1, the J call TRBJ1-2; D is unresolved. Trimming left V 1 base short and J 4 bases short, with 22 bases between. The CDR3 loop spans 18 amino acids. Germline V gene lookup returns CDR1 MGHRA and CDR2 YSYEKL. CDR3: CASSQVGRFISGIYGYTF. The CDR3 nucleotides read TGCGCCAGCAGCCAAGTAGGCAGGTTCATTAGTGGTATCTATGGCTACACCTTC.